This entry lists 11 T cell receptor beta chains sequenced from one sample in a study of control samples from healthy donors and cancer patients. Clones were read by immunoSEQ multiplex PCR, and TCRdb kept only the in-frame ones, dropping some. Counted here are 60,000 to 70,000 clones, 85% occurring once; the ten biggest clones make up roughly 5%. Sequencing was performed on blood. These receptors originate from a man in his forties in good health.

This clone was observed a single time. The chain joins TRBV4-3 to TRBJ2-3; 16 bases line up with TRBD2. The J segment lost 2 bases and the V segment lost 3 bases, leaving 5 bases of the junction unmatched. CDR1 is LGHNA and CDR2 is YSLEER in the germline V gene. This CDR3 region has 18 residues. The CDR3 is CASSHQGLAGGYTDTQYF. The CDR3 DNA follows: TGCGCCAGCAGCCACCAGGGACTAGCGGGAGGGTACACAGATACGCAGTATTTT.

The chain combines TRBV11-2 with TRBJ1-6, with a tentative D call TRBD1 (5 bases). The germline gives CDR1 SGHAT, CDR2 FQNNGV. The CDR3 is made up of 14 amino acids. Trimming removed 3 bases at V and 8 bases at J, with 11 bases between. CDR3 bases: TGTGCCAGCAGCTTTCAGGGATGGGATTCACCCCTCCACTTT. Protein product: CASSFQGWDSPLHF.

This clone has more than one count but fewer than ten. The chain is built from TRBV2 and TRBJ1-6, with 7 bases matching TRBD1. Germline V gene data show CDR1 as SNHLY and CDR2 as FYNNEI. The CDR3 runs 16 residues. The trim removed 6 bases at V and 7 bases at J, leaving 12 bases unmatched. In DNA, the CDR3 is TGTGCCAGCAGACACCGAGGAGGGACAGTAAATTCACCCCTCCACTTT. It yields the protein CASRHRGGTVNSPLHF.

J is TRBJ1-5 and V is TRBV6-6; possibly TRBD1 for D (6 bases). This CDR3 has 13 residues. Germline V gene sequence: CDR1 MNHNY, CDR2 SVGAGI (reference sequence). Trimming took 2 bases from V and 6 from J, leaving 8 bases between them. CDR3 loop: CASSYGGGQPQHF. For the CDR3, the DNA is TGTGCCAGCAGTTACGGGGGCGGTCAGCCCCAGCATTTT.

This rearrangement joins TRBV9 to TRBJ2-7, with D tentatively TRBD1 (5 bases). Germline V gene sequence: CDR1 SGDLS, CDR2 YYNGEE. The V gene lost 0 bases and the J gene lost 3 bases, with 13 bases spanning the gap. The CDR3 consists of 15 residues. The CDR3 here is CASSVDMGPGYEQYF. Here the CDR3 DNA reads TGTGCCAGCAGCGTAGATATGGGGCCGGGCTACGAGCAGTACTTC.

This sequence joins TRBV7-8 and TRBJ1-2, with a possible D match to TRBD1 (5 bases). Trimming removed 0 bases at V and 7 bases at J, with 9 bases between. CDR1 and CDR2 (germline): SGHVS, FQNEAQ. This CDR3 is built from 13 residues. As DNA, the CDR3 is TGTGCCAGCAGCTTAGCCAGGGACCCTGGCTACACCTTC. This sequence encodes CASSLARDPGYTF.

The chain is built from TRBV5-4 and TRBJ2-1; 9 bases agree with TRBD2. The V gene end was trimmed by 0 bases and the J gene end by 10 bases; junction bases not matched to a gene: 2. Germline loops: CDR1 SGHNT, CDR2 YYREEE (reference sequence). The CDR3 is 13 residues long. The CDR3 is CASSLETSGEQFF. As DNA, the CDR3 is TGTGCCAGCAGCTTGGAGACTAGCGGCGAGCAGTTCTTC. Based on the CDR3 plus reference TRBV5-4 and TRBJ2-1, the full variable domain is ETGVTQSPTHLIKTRGQQVTLRCSSQSGHNTVSWYQQALGQGPQFIFQYYREEENGRGNFPPRFSGLQFPNYSSELNVNALELDDSALYLCASSLETSGEQFFGPGTRLTVL.

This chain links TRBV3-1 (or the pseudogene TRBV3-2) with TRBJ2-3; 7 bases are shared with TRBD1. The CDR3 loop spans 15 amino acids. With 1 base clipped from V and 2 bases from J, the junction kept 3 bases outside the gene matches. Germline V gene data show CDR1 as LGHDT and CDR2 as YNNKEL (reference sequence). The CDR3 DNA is TGTGCCAGCAGCCAAGGACAGGGTCCCACAGATACGCAGTATTTT. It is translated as CASSQGQGPTDTQYF.

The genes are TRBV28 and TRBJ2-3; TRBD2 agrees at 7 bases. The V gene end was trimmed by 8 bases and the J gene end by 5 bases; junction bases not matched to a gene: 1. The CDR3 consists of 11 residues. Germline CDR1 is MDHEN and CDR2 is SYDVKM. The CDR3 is CASGGRDTQYF. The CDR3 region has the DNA TGTGCCAGCGGCGGGAGAGATACGCAGTATTTT.

Here the CDR3 reads CASSPLGVAGLYTGELFF. CDR3 nucleotides: TGTGCCAGCAGCCCCCTGGGCGTAGCGGGGTTATACACCGGGGAGCTGTTTTTT. V gene TRBV27 combines with J gene TRBJ2-2, with 8 positions matching TRBD2. J gave up 3 bases and V 6 bases, and 15 bases lay outside the gene matches. Germline V gene sequence: CDR1 MNHEY, CDR2 SMNVEV (reference sequence). The CDR3 spans 18 residues.

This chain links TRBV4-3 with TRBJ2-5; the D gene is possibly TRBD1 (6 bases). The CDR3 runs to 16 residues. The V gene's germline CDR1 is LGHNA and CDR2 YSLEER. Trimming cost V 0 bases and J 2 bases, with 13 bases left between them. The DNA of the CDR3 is TGCGCCAGCAGCCAAGATGTTTTCGGACAGCAAGAGACCCAGTACTTC. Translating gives CASSQDVFGQQETQYF.